These 5 T cell receptor beta chains originate from one sample sequenced in a study of cytomegalovirus exposure and HLA in healthy donors. This PCR relied on a set of 60 Vbeta primers and 13 Jbeta primers. TCRdb's table, derived via immunoSEQ multiplex PCR, lists solely in-frame clones and lacks some. The sample table sets out about 160,000 clones. Sequencing was done on a sample of PBMCs. These receptor sequences come from a woman aged 55-70 years in good health and CMV-seronegative.

V gene TRBV27 combines with J gene TRBJ2-7; no firm D call. Germline loops: CDR1 MNHEY, CDR2 SMNVEV (reference sequence). CDR3 length: 12 residues. Trimming shortened V by 4 bases and J by 4 bases, and 8 bases separated the two germline ends. For the CDR3, the DNA is TGTGCCAGCAGTTCGTCCAGTTACGAGCAGTACTTC. Its protein product is CASSSSSYEQYF.

The chain employs TRBV5-8 and TRBJ1-5; TRBD1 matches at 7 bases. V shed 1 base, J shed 3 bases, and the junction held 10 bases outside the gene matches. The CDR3 loop spans 17 amino acids. Germline V gives CDR1 SGHTS, CDR2 YDEGEE. Written as DNA, the CDR3 is TGTGCCAGCAGCTTGTTTTTAGATACAGGGGACAATCAGCCCCAGCATTTT. Its translation is CASSLFLDTGDNQPQHF.

Comments on this clone: Other DNA sequences within the sample encode an identical CDR3. V usage is TRBV5-1 and J usage is TRBJ1-1, with D possibly TRBD1 on 6 matching bases. V lost 3 bases to trimming and J lost 2 bases, with 8 bases between them. In germline, CDR1 is SGHRS, CDR2 YFSETQ. The CDR3 contains 13 residues. CDR3 region: CASSSQGNTEAFF. CDR3 DNA: TGCGCCAGCAGCTCACAGGGTAACACTGAAGCTTTCTTT. Using reference TRBV5-1 and TRBJ1-1 for the parts outside the CDR3, the full variable domain is KAGVTQTPRYLIKTRGQQVTLSCSPISGHRSVSWYQQTPGQGLQFLFEYFSETQRNKGNFPGRFSGRQFSNSRSEMNVSTLELGDSALYLCASSSQGNTEAFFGQGTRLTVV.

V and J are TRBV7-2 and TRBJ1-1; D perhaps matches TRBD1 (6 bases). Germline V gene lookup returns CDR1 SGHTA and CDR2 FQGNSA. The V end lost 5 bases, the J end lost 4 bases, and 17 bases lay between the germline ends. The CDR3 is made up of 15 amino acids. CDR3 bases: TGTGCCAGCAGCGCAAGGCAGGGGCTTACCACTGAAGCTTTCTTT. Protein sequence: CASSARQGLTTEAFF.

The chain recombines TRBV9 with TRBJ2-2; D call uncertain. The germline V gene encodes CDR1 SGDLS and CDR2 YYNGEE. V was cut by 7 bases and J by 5 bases, with 12 bases left in between. The CDR3 loop spans 13 amino acids. The DNA for the CDR3 is TGTGCCAGCGGAGTGCTCAGTACCGGGGAGCTGTTTTTT. It translates to CASGVLSTGELFF.